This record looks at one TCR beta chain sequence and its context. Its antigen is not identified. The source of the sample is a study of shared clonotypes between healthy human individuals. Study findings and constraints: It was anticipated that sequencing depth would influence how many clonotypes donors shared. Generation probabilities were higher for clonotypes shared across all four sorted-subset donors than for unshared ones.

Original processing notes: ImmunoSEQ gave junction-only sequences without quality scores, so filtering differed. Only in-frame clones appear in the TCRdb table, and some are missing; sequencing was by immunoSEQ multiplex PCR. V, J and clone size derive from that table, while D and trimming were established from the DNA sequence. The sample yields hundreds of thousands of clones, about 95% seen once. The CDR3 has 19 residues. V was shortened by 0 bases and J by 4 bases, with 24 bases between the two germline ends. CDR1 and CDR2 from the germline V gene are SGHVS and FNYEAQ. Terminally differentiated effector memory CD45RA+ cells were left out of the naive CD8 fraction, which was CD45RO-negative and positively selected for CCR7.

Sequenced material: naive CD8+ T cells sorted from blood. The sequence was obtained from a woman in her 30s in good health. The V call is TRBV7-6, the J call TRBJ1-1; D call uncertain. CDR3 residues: CASSLALISFGQPATEAFF. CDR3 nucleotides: TGTGCCAGCAGCTTAGCGTTAATCAGCTTCGGTCAACCCGCCACTGAAGCTTTCTTT. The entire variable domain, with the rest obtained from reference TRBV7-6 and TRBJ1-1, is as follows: GAGVSQSPRYKVTKRGQDVALRCDPISGHVSLYWYRQALGQGPEFLTYFNYEAQQDKSGLPNDRFSAERPEGSISTLTIQRTEQRDSAMYRCASSLALISFGQPATEAFFGQGTRLTVV.